The clone carrying this TCR beta chain has only a few counts. Its target is not known. Study-wide results and caveats: Tumor Treg TCRs overlapped most with tumor naive CD4+ cells. The larger cohort examined one V-J beta rearrangement, not whole repertoires.

Germline V gives CDR1 LGHNA, CDR2 YNFKEQ. This CDR3 has 16 residues. The V gene end was trimmed by 1 base and the J gene end by 1 base; junction bases not matched to a gene: 2. Semi-nested PCR with Nested Universal Primer A followed constant-region reverse priming of full-length variable regions. TCRdb ran MiXCR on the 5' RACE reads and lists one entry per CDR3 protein. The profile shows over 10,000 distinct CDR3 sequences, approximately 50% of them singletons. Tregs were sorted as CD4+CD25+CD127-/low cells. J is TRBJ2-1 and V is TRBV4-2; 9 bases map to TRBD2. The sequence derives from a female donor with breast cancer. Sequenced: tumor-infiltrating Tregs sorted from the breast tumor. CDR3: CASSQATSGSYNEQFF. Here the CDR3 DNA reads TGTGCCAGCAGCCAAGCCACTAGCGGGTCCTACAATGAGCAGTTCTTC.